This T cell receptor beta chain comes out of a study of vaccination effects on CD4 cells after COVID-19. Viral peptide pools were used in the ViraFEST assay to expand antigen-specific CD4+ T cells, and sequencing came afterward. On roughly day 9 of culture, CD4+ T cells were separated out. The cohort was immunized with two doses of either the BNT162b2 or mRNA-1273 vaccine. People in the vaccine group had not been infected with SARS-CoV-2 before, and their nucleocapsid antibodies were negative. The CDR3 sequence is 12 residues long. Trimming pared 7 bases from V and 6 bases from J, leaving 12 bases between. Assay: immunoSEQ multiplex PCR; the TCRdb copy retains only in-frame clones and omits some. This table holds fewer than 50,000 clones, 70% to 85% found once. On this clone: Its target is unknown.

The rearrangement joins TRBV12-3 or TRBV12-4 to TRBJ1-2, with D unclear. The clonotype comes from a human donor who received a COVID-19 vaccine. Some clones in this sample may be carry-over from other donors' samples. The sequencing used CD4+ T cells from PBMCs cultured with HCoV-NL63 spike peptides, collected after COVID-19 vaccination. This CDR3 is CASTENGDGYTF. The CDR3 nucleotides are TGTGCCAGCACTGAGAATGGGGATGGCTACACCTTC.